This TCR beta chain emerged from a study of T cell responses to AZD1222 COVID-19 vaccine. Produced via immunoSEQ multiplex PCR; TCRdb's table is partial and in-frame only. The listing contains more than 110,000 clones. Study-wide points: Regions left unmutated in variants are reportedly the target of nearly half of spike-specific TCRs.

Germline loops: CDR1 MNHNS, CDR2 SASEGT. This CDR3 is built from 15 residues. Trimming took 3 bases from V and 14 from J, leaving 20 bases between them. A remark on this clone: What it binds is unknown.

The chain is built from TRBV6-1 and TRBJ1-6, with TRBD1 as a possible D gene (6 bases). The sequence was obtained from an adult in good health. Specimen: peripheral blood. This chain's CDR3 is CASSEQGPGVGALHF. The CDR3 nucleotides read TGTGCCAGCAGTGAGCAGGGGCCGGGCGTTGGAGCCCTCCACTTT.